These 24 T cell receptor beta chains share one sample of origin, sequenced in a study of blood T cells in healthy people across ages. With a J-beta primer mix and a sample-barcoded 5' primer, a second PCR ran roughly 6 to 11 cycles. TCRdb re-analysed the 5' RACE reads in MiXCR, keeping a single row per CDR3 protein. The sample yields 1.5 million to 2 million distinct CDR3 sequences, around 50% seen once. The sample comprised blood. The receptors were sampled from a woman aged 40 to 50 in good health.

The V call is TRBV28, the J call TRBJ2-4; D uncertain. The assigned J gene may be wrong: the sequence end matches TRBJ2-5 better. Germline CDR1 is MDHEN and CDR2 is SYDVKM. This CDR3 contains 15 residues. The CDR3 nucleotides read TGTGCCAGCAGAACTACGAATCAAGGAGCTGGGACCCAGTACTTC. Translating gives CASRTTNQGAGTQYF.

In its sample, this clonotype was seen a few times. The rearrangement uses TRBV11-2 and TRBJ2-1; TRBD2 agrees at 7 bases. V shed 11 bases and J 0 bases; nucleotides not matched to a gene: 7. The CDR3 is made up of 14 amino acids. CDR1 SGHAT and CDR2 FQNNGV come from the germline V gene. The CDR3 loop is CAERGFASYNEQFF. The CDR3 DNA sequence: TGTGCCGAGCGGGGCTTCGCCTCCTACAATGAGCAGTTCTTC.

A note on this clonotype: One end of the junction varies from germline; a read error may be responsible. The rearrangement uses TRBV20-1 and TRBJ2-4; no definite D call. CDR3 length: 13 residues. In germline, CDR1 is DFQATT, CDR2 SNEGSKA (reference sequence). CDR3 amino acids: CSARGGSQDIQYF. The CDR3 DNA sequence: TGCAGTGCCAGAGGCGGCTCCCAGGACATTCAGTACTTC.

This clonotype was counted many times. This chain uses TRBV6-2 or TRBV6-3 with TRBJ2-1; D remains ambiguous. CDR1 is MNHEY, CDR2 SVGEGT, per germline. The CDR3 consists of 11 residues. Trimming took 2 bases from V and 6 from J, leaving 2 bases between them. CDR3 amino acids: CASSYANEQFF. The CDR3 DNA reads TGTGCCAGCAGTTACGCCAATGAGCAGTTCTTC.

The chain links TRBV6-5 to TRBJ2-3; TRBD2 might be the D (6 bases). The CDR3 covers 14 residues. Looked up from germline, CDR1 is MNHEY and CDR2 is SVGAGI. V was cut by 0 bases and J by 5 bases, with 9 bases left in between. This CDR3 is CASSYSEGIDTQYF. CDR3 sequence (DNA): TGTGCCAGCAGTTACTCGGAGGGGATAGATACGCAGTATTTT.

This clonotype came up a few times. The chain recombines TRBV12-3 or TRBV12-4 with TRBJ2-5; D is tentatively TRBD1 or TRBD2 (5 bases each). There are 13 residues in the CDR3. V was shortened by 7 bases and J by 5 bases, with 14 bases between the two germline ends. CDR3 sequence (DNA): TGTGCCAGCACCCCGGTGGGGGTGGAGACCCAGTACTTC. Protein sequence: CASTPVGVETQYF.

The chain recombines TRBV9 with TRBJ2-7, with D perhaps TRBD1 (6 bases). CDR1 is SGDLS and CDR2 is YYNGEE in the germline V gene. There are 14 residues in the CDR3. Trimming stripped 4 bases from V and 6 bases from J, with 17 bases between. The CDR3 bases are TGTGCCAGCAGCCCCCGGGACACCTCTTCCGAGCAGTACTTC. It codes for CASSPRDTSSEQYF. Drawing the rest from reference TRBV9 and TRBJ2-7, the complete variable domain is DSGVTQTPKHLITATGQRVTLRCSPRSGDLSVYWYQQSLDQGLQFLIQYYNGEERAKGNILERFSAQQFPDLHSELNLSSLELGDSALYFCASSPRDTSSEQYFGPGTRLTVT.

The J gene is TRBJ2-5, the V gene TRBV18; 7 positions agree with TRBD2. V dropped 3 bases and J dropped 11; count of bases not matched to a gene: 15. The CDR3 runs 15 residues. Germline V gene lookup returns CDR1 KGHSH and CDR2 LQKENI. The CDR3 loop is CASSPGVAGVSIQYF. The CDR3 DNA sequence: TGTGCCAGCTCACCGGGAGTTGCGGGAGTTTCAATACAGTACTTC.

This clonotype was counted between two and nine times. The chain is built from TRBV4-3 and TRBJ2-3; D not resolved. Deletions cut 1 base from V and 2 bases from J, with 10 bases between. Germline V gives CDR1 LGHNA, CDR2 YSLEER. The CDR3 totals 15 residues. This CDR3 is CASSQGHSTTDTQYF. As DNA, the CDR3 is TGCGCCAGCAGCCAAGGTCACAGTACCACAGATACGCAGTATTTT.

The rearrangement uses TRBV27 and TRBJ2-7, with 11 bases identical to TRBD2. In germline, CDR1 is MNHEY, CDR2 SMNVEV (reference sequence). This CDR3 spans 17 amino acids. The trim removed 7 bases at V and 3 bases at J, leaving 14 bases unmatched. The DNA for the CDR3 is TGTGCCAGCACACAAAATAGCGGGGGGGGCCTCGACTACGAGCAGTACTTC. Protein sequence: CASTQNSGGGLDYEQYF.

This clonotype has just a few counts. The CDR3 sequence: CASSQGMGNQETQYF. CDR3 in DNA: TGCGCCAGCAGCCAAGGGATGGGGAACCAAGAGACCCAGTACTTC. The rearrangement uses TRBV4-3 and TRBJ2-5; D not certain. Germline-derived CDR1 and CDR2 are LGHNA and YSLEER. The CDR3 length is 15 residues. Between the trimmed V and J ends, which lost 1 base and 0 bases, there was a span of 9 bases.

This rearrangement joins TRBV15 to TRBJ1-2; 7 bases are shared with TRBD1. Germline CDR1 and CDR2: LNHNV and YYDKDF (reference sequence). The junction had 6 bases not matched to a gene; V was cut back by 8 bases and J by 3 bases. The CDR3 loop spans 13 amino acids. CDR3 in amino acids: CATEATGYYGYTF. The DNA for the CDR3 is TGTGCCACCGAAGCGACAGGGTACTATGGCTACACCTTC.

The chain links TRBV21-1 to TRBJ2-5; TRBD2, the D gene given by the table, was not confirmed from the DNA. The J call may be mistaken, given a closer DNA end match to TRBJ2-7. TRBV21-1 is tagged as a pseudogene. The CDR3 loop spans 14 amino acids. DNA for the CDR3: TGTGCCAGCAGCAAAGTTGGCAGGGCCTACGAGCAGTACTTC. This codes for CASSKVGRAYEQYF.

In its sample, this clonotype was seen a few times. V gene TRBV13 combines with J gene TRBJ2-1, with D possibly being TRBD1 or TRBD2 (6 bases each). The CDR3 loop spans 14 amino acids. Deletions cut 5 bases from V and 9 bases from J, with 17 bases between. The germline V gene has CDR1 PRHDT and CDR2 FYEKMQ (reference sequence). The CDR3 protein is CASSTNTGRSEQFF. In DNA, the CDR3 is TGTGCCAGCAGCACGAATACAGGGAGGAGTGAGCAGTTCTTC.

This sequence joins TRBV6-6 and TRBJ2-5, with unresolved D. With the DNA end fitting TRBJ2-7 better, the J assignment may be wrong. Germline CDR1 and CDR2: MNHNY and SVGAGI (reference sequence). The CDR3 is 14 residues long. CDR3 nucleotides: TGTGCCAGCAGTTACTTTCCTCCCGACTACGAGCAGTACTTC. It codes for CASSYFPPDYEQYF.

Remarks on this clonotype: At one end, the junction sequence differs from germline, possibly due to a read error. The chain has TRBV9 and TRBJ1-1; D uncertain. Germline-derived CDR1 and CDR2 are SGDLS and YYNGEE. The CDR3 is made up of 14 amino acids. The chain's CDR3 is CASSESLLNTEAFF. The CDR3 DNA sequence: TGTGCCAGTAGCGAGAGTCTACTGAACACTGAAGCTTTCTTT.

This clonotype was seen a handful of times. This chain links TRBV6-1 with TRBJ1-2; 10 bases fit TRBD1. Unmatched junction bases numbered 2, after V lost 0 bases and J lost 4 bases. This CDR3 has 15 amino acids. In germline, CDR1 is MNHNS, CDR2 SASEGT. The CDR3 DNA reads TGTGCCAGCAGTGAAGCGGGGACAGGGGCCTATGGCTACACCTTC. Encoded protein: CASSEAGTGAYGYTF.

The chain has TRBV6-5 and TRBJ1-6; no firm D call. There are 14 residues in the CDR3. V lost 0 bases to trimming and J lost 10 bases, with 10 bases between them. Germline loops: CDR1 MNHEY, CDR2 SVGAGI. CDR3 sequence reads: CASSYSIEVSPLHF. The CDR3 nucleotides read TGTGCCAGCAGTTACTCGATAGAAGTGTCACCCCTCCACTTT.

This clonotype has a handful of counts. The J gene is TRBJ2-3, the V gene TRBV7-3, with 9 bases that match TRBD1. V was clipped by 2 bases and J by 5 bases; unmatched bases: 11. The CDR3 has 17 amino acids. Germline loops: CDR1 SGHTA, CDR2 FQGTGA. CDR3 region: CASSLAPGTGNLDTQYF. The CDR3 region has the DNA TGTGCCAGCAGCTTAGCCCCCGGGACAGGGAATCTAGATACGCAGTATTTT.

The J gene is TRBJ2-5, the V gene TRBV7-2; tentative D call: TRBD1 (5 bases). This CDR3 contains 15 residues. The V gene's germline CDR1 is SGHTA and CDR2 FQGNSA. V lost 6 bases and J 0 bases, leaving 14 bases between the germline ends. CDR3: CASSIEYRYQETQYF. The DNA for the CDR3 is TGTGCCAGCAGTATTGAGTACAGGTACCAAGAGACCCAGTACTTC.

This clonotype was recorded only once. The CDR3 region has the DNA TGTGCCACCGAGGGACAGGGGGCTCCCTACGAGCAGTACTTC. Protein: CATEGQGAPYEQYF. The chain has TRBV2 and TRBJ2-7; 12 bases match TRBD1. V lost 10 bases and J lost 2; bases outside the gene matches: 6. The CDR3 covers 14 residues. Per germline, CDR1 SNHLY and CDR2 FYNNEI.

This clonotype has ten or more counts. CDR3 in amino acids: CASKPGLPYEQYF. The CDR3 nucleotides read TGTGCCAGCAAGCCGGGACTACCCTACGAGCAGTACTTC. The J gene is TRBJ2-7, the V gene TRBV6-2 or TRBV6-3; TRBD2 matches at 7 bases. Germline V gene lookup returns CDR1 MNHEY and CDR2 SVGEGT. V shed 7 bases and J 2 bases; nucleotides not matched to a gene: 5. This CDR3 is built from 13 residues.

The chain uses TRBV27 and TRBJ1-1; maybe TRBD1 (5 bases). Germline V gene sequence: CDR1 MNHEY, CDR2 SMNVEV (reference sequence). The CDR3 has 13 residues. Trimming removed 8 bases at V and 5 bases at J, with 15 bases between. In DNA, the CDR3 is TGTGCCAGCGGACACTCCTGGGGGACTGAAGCTTTCTTT. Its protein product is CASGHSWGTEAFF.

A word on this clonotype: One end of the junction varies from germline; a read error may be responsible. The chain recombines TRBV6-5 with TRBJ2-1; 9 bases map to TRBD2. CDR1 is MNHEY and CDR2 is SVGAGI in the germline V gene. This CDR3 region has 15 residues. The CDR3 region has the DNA TGTGCCAGCAGTCACTCTAGCGGGGATTACAATGAGCAGTTCTTC. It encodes CASSHSSGDYNEQFF.